The T cell receptor (beta chain) described here comes from a study of blood T cell repertoires in COVID-19. Study in general: Sites across the United States, Italy and Spain contributed samples from acute and convalescent COVID-19.

V was pared by 6 bases and J by 2 bases, with 7 bases of the junction left unmatched. The CDR3 sequence is 16 residues long. Germline CDR1 is SNHLY and CDR2 is FYNNEI. Methods used by the authors: Estimation of nucleated cell counts relied on the amplification of reference gene primers. Here immunoSEQ multiplex PCR was the method, and the copy in TCRdb shows in-frame clones only, minus some. V, J and clone size derive from that table, while D and trimming were established from the DNA sequence. The repertoire holds around 100,000 clones, with approximately 90% as singletons. The sequence derives from a human donor with active COVID-19. The donor label of this sample is uncertain. V gene TRBV2 combines with J gene TRBJ2-3, with 11 bases that match TRBD2. Sequencing was carried out using peripheral blood. The CDR3 bases are TGTGCCAGCAGCCCCCGACTAGCGGGGAACACAGATACGCAGTATTTT. It translates to CASSPRLAGNTDTQYF.